These T cell receptor beta chains were read from a single sample in a study of immune evolution from preneoplasia to lung adenocarcinoma. This table comes from immunoSEQ multiplex PCR, and its TCRdb copy is limited to in-frame clones, with some not included. There are about 2,000 clones in the sample; 80% occur only once, and around 13% lies in the top ten. The material sequenced was FFPE normal lung tissue adjacent to the tumor. The origin of the receptors is a person aged 55-75 years with lung adenocarcinoma. The CDR3 runs from the conserved cysteine through the conserved F or W. D genes are given only for firm matches.

.,11,TRBV29-1,CSVARQDTIYF
.,13,TRBV29-1,CSVEDVAGETQYF
TRBD1,17,TRBV5-4,CAVTRDRFTRSPGEQFF
TRBD1,16,TRBV6-6,CASRPRTGSGEETQYF
.,19,TRBV4-2,CASSQELRAGAFQNYGYTF
.,14,TRBV19,CASSIEGGVQPQHF
TRBD2,13,TRBV30,CAWRYSGGNIQYF
.,15,TRBV18,CASSPAELGIYGYTF
.,13,TRBV2,CASSVGRNYGYIF
.,12,TRBV7-3,CASSGSTDTQYF
.,14,TRBV6-5,CASSYNPGAGEAFF
.,13,TRBV5-4,CASSLGQEETQYF
.,14,TRBV28,CASSTWSPPYTQYF
.,15,TRBV14,CASSDQNSDTDTQYF
TRBD1,13,TRBV18,CASSPQGANEQYF
.,15,TRBV29-1,CSAGGGATLNTEAFF
.,12,TRBV5-4,CASSLDDRTQYF
TRBD2,15,TRBV10-2,CASRTSGGGTGELFF